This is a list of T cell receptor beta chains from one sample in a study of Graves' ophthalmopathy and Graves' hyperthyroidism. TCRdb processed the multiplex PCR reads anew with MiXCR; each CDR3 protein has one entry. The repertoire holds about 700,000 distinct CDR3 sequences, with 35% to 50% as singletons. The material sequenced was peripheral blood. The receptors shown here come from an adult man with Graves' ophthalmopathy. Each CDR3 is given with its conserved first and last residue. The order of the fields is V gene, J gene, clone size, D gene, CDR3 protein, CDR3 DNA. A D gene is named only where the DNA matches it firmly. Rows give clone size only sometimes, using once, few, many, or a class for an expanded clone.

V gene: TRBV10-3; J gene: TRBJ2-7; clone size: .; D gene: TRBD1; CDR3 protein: CASSRGQVFNTGEQYF; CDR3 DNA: TGTGCCAGCAGTCGTGGACAGGTCTTTAACACCGGGGAGCAGTACTTC
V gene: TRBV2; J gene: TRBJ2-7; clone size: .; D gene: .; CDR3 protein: CASHGWDGSYEQYF; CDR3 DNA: TGTGCCAGCCACGGTTGGGACGGCTCCTACGAGCAGTACTTC
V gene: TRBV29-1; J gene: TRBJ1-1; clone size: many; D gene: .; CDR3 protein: CRPNTEAFF; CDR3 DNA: TGCAGGCCTAACACTGAAGCTTTCTTT
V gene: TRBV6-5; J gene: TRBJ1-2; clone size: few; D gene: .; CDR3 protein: CASSYTPTGFTYGYTF; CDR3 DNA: TGTGCCAGCAGTTACACCCCTACAGGGTTTACCTATGGCTACACCTTC
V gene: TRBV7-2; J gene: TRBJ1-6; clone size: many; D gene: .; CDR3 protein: CASSSGADSPLHF; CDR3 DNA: TGTGCCAGCAGCTCGGGGGCTGATTCACCCCTCCACTTT
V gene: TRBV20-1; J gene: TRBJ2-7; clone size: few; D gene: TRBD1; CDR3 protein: CSAGGRTGGGEQYF; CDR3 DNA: TGCAGTGCTGGGGGGCGGACAGGGGGAGGCGAGCAGTACTTC
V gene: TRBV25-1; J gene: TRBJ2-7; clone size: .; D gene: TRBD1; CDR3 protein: CASSEFRDSYGYEQYF; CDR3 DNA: TGTGCCAGCAGTGAATTTCGGGACAGCTATGGCTACGAGCAGTACTTC
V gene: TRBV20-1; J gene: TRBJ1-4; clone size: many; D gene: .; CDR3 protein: CSARQGNEKLFF; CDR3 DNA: TGCAGTGCTAGACAGGGAAATGAAAAACTGTTTTTT
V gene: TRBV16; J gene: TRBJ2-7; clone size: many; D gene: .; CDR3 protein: CASSLPTESYEQYF; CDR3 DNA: TGTGCCAGCAGCCTTCCGACAGAATCCTACGAGCAGTACTTC
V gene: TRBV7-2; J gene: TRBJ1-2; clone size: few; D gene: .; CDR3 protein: CASSLEGLPVGYGYTF; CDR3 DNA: TGTGCCAGCAGCCTCGAGGGACTCCCAGTCGGGTATGGCTACACCTTC
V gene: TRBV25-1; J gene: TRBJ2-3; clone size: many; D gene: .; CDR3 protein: CASRRGVDTQYF; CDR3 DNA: TGTGCCAGCAGACGCGGAGTAGATACGCAGTATTTT
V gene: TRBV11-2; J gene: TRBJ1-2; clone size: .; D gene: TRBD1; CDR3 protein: CASSMQTGYRHGYTF; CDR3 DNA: TGTGCCAGCAGCATGCAGACAGGGTACCGTCATGGCTACACCTTC
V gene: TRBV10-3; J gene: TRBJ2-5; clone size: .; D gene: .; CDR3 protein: CAIRAGLDNEQYF; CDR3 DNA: TGTGCCATCCGCGCAGGGCTGGACAATGAGCAGTACTTC
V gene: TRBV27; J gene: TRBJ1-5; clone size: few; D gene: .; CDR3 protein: CASSLTPGGQPQHF; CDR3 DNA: TGTGCCAGCAGTTTAACACCGGGAGGTCAGCCCCAGCATTTT
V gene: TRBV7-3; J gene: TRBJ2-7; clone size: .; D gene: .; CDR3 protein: CASNSEGASYEQYF; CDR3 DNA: TGTGCCAGCAATTCGGAGGGAGCAAGCTACGAGCAGTACTTC
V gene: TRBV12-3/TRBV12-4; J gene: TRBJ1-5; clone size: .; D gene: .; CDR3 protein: CASSLWGLEQPQHF; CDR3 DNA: TGTGCCAGCAGTTTGTGGGGGCTGGAGCAGCCCCAGCATTTT
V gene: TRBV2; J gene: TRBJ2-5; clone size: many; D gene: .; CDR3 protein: CASDWSEPAAETQYF; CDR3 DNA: TGTGCCAGCGATTGGAGTGAACCCGCCGCGGAGACCCAGTACTTC
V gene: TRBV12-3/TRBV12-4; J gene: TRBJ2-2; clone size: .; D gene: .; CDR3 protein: CASSQYGRGPGELFF; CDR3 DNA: TGTGCCAGCAGCCAATACGGACGTGGACCCGGGGAGCTGTTTTTT
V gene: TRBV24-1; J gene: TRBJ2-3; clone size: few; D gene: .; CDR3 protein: CATSDPGRDRTDTQYF; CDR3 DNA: TGTGCCACCAGTGATCCCGGGAGAGACCGCACAGATACGCAGTATTTT
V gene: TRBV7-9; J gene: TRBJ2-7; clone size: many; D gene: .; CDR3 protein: CASSLVTGTVPYEQYF; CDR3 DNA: TGTGCCAGCAGCTTAGTGACCGGGACGGTCCCCTACGAGCAGTACTTC
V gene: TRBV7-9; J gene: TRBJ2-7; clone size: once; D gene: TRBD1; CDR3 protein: CASSLGQYSGANEQYF; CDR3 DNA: TGTGCCAGCAGCCTGGGACAGTACTCTGGGGCCAACGAGCAGTACTTC
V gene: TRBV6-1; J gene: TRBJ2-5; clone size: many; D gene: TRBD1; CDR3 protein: CATYRGQETQYF; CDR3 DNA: TGTGCCACCTACAGGGGGCAGGAGACCCAGTACTTC
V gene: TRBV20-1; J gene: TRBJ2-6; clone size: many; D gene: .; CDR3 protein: CSARPRTGANVLTF; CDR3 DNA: TGCAGTGCTAGACCGCGGACTGGGGCCAACGTCCTGACTTTC
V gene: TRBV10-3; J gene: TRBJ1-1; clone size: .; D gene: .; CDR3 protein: CASSYSRRINTEAFF; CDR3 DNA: TGTGCCAGCAGTTACAGTAGAAGGATTAACACTGAAGCTTTCTTT
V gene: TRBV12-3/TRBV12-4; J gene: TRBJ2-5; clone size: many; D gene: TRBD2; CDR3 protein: CASKGSGMYQETQYF; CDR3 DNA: TGTGCCAGCAAGGGTAGCGGGATGTACCAAGAGACCCAGTACTTC
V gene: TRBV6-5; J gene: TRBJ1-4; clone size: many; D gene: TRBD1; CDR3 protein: CASSEQGIATNEKLFF; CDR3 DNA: TGTGCCAGCAGTGAACAGGGGATTGCGACTAATGAAAAACTGTTTTTT
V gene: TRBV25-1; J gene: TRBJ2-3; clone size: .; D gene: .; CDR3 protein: CASSEGAARTDTQYF; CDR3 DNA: TGTGCCAGCAGTGAAGGAGCGGCACGCACAGATACGCAGTATTTT
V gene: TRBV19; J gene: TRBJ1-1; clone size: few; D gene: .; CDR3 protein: CASGERGGTEAFF; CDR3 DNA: TGTGCCAGTGGAGAACGCGGCGGCACTGAAGCTTTCTTT
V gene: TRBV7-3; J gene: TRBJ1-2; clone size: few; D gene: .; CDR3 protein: CASSLTSTDNYGYTF; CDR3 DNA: TGTGCCAGCAGCTTAACGTCGACAGATAACTATGGCTACACCTTC
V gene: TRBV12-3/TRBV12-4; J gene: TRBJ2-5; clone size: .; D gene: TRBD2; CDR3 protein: CASGSGREWQETQYF; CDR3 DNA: TGTGCCAGCGGATCAGGGAGGGAGTGGCAAGAGACCCAGTACTTC
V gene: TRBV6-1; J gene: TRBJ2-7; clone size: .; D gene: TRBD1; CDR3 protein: CASTLAQGASYEQYF; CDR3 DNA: TGTGCCAGCACTCTAGCACAGGGGGCCTCCTACGAGCAGTACTTC
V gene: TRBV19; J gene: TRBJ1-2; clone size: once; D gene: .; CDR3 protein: CASSNLLNTEGSHGYTF; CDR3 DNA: TGTGCCAGTAGTAATCTCCTGAACACTGAAGGGAGTCATGGCTACACCTTC